One TCR beta chain is described in this entry. The antigen is undetermined. The data derive from a study of T cell responses to AZD1222 COVID-19 vaccine. Whole-study results and caveats: Spike-specific TCRs gained breadth and depth after people received two AZD1222 doses. No repertoire was sampled before or during the peak T cell response, only after it.

Libraries were prepared by immunoSEQ multiplex PCR; TCRdb keeps only in-frame clonotypes and omits some of them. The sample records some 95,000 clones, 70% to 90% being singletons. Germline loops: CDR1 SGHTA, CDR2 FQGNSA. V was pared by 6 bases and J by 2 bases, with 13 bases between. The CDR3 is made up of 14 amino acids. The chain joins TRBV7-2 to TRBJ2-5; a possible D gene is TRBD2 (6 bases). This receptor was identified in an adult in good health. The sample in question was peripheral blood, obtained on day 0 of AZD1222 vaccination. CDR3 sequence: CASSLGSGQETQYF. The CDR3 DNA sequence: TGTGCCAGCAGTCTAGGAAGCGGGCAAGAGACCCAGTACTTC.